Below, one T cell receptor beta chain is given with its context. Its antigen is unknown. Per-nucleotide qualities are absent, and no much larger clonotype sits a single base away. These data come from a study of CD8+ T cells in alopecia areata (dated by TCRdb to about 2018). Context from the whole study: The treated patients took part in an open-label pilot trial in which moderate-to-severe alopecia areata was treated with oral tofacitinib at 5 to 10 mg twice daily. Patients received tofacitinib for 6 to 18 months and were then followed off drug for 6 months to check for delayed response and recurrence. Disease severity in treated patients was measured with the SALT score, which quantifies the percentage of affected scalp surface area. To study T cell clonal expansion in alopecia areata, the researchers applied high-throughput TCRbeta sequencing to both the C3H/HeJ mouse model and human patients. Scalp tissue and sorted CD4+ and CD8+ peripheral blood T cells from patchy and totalis/universalis alopecia areata patients and from healthy controls were covered by human TCRbeta sequencing. Tofacitinib-treated patients had biopsies at baseline and at 4 and 24 weeks of treatment, with a later scalp biopsy in several patients. Scalp clonality was compared across normal scalp (n=4), patchy alopecia areata scalp (n=8), and alopecia totalis/universalis scalp (n=8). RNA was obtained with the PAXgene miRNA kit for fixed scalp, the miRNeasy kit for PBMCs, and the RNeasy kit for mouse skin. TCRbeta CDR3 regions were amplified by immunoSEQ multiplex PCR with 35 Vbeta forward and 13 Jbeta reverse primers. Study-wide conclusions, independent of this receptor: The treated cohort was small, with a single nonresponder, so links between baseline CD8+ expansion and response need larger studies. During tofacitinib treatment, many expanded lesional clones stuck around in both scalp and blood, and this persistence may partly explain why relapse happens after treatment is stopped. Compared with normal scalp, lesional scalp, particularly in alopecia totalis/universalis, had higher clonality and more expanded CD8+ clones, which suggests antigenic drive. Scalp TCR repertoire analysis is complicated because resident alphabeta T cells in normal human skin are also sequenced, whereas mouse skin is dominated by gammadelta T cells. With tofacitinib, both scalp clonality and the number of expanded CD8+ clones among the top 100 scalp clones went down significantly. Shared TCR sequences between patients were less evident than in mice, which may be partly attributable to HLA diversity in the patient population.

What this sample's time point label stands for: roughly 27 days on oral tofacitinib. The intended sense of this specimen's treatment or condition label: oral pan-JAK inhibitor, 5-10 mg twice daily. Lesional scalp punch biopsies and peripheral blood were obtained from alopecia areata patients. PBMCs were isolated by density centrifugation and stained for CD3, CD4 and CD8, after which CD4+ and CD8+ T cells were sorted on a FACSAria. Library generation was performed with the immunoSEQ multiplex PCR assay. For TCR sequencing, RNA was extracted from every sample and reverse transcribed into cDNA to serve as template. SuperScript III was used for first-strand cDNA synthesis, primed with a 2:1 mix of oligo-dT and random hexamers. A synthetic immune receptor repertoire was used to measure amplification bias, and any remaining bias was corrected computationally. The published analysis was carried out like this. Raw reads were preprocessed to remove errors, and CDR3 was defined according to IMGT conventions as the region from the conserved cysteine to phenylalanine. Clonality was computed as 1 minus the Shannon entropy, with the entropy normalized by log2 of the number of productive unique TCRs. CD4 or CD8 identity of scalp clones was inferred by cross-referencing scalp TCRbeta sequences with sorted blood CD4 and CD8 repertoires. In TCRdb, the immuneACCESS table is reduced to in-frame sequences with V and J assigned. These tables do not hold every clone; where another copy was compared, an unresolved V gene accounts for under half, and the others remain unexplained. The V and J calls and the clone size are those of that table, but D and trimming were determined from the DNA. The sample profile shows 120,000 to 150,000 clones; 82% of them were found once. 20% to 25% of the sample rests with the top ten.

There are 15 amino acids in the CDR3, from cysteine to phenylalanine inclusive. This entry keeps only the CDR3 DNA: 45 bases, framed from base 1. The germline V gene (reference sequence) gives CDR1 as LNHDA and CDR2 as SQIVND. At the junction V is shortened by 5 bases and J by 3 bases, with 14 bases in between. The V and J genes are TRBV19 and TRBJ1-5; possibly the D gene is TRBD1, per 5 matching bases. The clonotype originates from a human donor with alopecia areata. The sample was CD8+ T cells sorted from blood, taken at week 4, from a patient treated with tofacitinib. The DNA sequence is given as TGTGCCAGTAGTCCCAACGGGGGTCCCAATCAGCCCCAGCATTTT. Its protein product is CASSPNGGPNQPQHF.